Reported below is one T cell receptor (beta chain). CDR3 length equals 13 residues. CDR1 SGHVS and CDR2 FQNEAQ come from the germline V gene. With 5 bases clipped from V and 9 bases from J, the junction kept 3 bases outside the gene matches. These data originate in a study of blood T cell repertoires in COVID-19. TCRdb keeps only in-frame clones here, not all; method: immunoSEQ multiplex PCR. The table shows some 270,000 clones, with 84% occurring only once. The specimen sequenced was peripheral blood. V gene TRBV7-8 combines with J gene TRBJ1-6, with 8 bases identical to TRBD1. This receptor was identified in a woman aged 40-49 years who had recovered from COVID-19. The CDR3 sequence is CASSRDRGSPLHF. CDR3 DNA sequence: TGTGCCAGCAGCCGCGACAGGGGTTCACCCCTCCACTTT. The full variable domain, rest sourced from reference TRBV7-8 and TRBJ1-6, is GAGVSQSPRYKVAKRGQDVALRCDPISGHVSLFWYQQALGQGPEFLTYFQNEAQLDKSGLPSDRFFAERPEGSVSTLKIQRTQQEDSAVYLCASSRDRGSPLHFGNGTRLTVT.